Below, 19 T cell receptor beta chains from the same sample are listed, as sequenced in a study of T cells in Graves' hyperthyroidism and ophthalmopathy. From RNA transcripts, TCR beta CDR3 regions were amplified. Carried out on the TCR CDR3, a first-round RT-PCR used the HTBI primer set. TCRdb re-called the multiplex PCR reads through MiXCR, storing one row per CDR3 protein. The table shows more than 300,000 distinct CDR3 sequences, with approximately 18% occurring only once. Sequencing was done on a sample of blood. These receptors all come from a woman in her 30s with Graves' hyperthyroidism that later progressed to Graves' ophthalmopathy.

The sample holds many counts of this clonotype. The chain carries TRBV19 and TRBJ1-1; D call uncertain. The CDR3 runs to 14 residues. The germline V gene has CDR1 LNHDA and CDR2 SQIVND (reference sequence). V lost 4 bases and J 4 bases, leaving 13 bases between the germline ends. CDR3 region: CASSRGGLGTEAFF. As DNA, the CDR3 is TGTGCCAGTAGTAGGGGAGGGTTAGGCACTGAAGCTTTCTTT. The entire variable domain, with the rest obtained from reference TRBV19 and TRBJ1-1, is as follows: DGGITQSPKYLFRKEGQNVTLSCEQNLNHDAMYWYRQDPGQGLRLIYYSQIVNDFQKGDIAEGYSVSREKKESFPLTVTSAQKNPTAFYLCASSRGGLGTEAFFGQGTRLTVV.

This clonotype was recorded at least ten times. The CDR3 loop reads CASSPRLNTDTQYF. The CDR3 region has the DNA TGTGCCAGCAGCCCGAGACTAAACACAGATACGCAGTATTTT. This chain connects TRBV7-2 to TRBJ2-3, with D perhaps TRBD2 (5 bases). The CDR3 consists of 14 residues. CDR1 is SGHTA and CDR2 is FQGNSA in the germline V gene. V was shortened by 5 bases and J by 2 bases, with 11 bases between the two germline ends.

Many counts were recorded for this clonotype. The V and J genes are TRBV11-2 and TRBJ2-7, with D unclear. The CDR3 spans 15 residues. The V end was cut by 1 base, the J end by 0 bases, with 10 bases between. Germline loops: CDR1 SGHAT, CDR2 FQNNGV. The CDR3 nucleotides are TGTGCCAGCAGCTTAGGAGCCACGATCTCCTACGAGCAGTACTTC. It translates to CASSLGATISYEQYF.

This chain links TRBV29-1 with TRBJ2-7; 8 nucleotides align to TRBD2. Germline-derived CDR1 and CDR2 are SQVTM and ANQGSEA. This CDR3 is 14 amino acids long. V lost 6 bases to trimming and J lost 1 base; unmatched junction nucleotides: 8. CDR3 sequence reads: CSVMSGSRSYEQYF. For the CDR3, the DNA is TGCAGCGTGATGAGCGGGAGTAGATCCTACGAGCAGTACTTC.

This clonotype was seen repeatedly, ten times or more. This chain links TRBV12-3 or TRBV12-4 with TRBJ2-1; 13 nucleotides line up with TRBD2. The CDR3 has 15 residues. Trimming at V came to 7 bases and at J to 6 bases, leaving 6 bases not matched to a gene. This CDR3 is CASNVGLAGPNEQFF. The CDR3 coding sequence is TGTGCCAGCAATGTGGGACTAGCGGGGCCCAATGAGCAGTTCTTC.

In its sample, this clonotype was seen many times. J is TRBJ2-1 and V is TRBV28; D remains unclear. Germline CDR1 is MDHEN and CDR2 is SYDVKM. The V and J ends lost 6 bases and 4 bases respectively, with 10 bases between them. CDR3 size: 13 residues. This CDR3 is CASRLTLYNEQFF. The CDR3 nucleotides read TGTGCCAGCAGGTTGACACTGTACAATGAGCAGTTCTTC. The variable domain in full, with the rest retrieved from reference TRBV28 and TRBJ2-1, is DVKVTQSSRYLVKRTGEKVFLECVQDMDHENMFWYRQDPGLGLRLIYFSYDVKMKEKGDIPEGYSVSREKKERFSLILESASTNQTSMYLCASRLTLYNEQFFGPGTRLTVL.

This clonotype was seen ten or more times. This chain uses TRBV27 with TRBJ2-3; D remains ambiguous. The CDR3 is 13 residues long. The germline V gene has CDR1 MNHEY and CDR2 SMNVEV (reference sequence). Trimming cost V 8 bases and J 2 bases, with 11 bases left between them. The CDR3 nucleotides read TGTGCCAGCCGATCGACTTACACAGATACGCAGTATTTT. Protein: CASRSTYTDTQYF.

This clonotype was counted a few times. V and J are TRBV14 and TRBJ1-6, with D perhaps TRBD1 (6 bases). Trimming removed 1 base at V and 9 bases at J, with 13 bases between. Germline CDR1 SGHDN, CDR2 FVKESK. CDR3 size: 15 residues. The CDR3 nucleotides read TGTGCCAGCAGCCAAGCAGGGGATCGGAGTTCACCCCTCCACTTT. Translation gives CASSQAGDRSSPLHF.

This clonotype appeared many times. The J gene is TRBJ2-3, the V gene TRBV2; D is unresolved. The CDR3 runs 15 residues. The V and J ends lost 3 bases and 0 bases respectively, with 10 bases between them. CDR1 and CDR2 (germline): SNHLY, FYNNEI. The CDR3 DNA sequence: TGTGCCAGCAGTGAGCTTCGTCCTAGCACAGATACGCAGTATTTT. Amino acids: CASSELRPSTDTQYF.

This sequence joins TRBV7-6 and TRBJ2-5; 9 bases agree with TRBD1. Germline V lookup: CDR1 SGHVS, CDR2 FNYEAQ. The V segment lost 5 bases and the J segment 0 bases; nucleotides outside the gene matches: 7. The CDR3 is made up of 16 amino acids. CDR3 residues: CASSSWTGDDQETQYF. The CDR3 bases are TGTGCCAGCAGCAGCTGGACAGGGGACGACCAAGAGACCCAGTACTTC.

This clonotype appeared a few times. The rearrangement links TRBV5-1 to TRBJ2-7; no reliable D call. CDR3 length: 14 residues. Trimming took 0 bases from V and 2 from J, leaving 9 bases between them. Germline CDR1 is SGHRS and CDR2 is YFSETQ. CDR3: CASSLARRPYEQYF. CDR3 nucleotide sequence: TGCGCCAGCAGCTTGGCTAGGCGGCCCTACGAGCAGTACTTC.

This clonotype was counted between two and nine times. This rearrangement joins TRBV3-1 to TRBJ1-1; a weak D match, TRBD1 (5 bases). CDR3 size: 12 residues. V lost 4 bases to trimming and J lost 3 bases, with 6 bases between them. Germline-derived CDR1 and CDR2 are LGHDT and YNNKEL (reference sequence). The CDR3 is CASSRQYTEAFF. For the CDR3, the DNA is TGTGCCAGCAGCCGACAGTACACTGAAGCTTTCTTT.

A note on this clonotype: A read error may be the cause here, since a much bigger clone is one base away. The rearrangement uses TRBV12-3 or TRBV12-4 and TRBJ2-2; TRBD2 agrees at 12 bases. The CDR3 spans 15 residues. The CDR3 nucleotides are TGTGCCAGCAGTCCGACTAGCGGGGGCACCGGGGAGCTGTCTTTT. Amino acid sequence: CASSPTSGGTGELSF.

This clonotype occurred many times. The CDR3 DNA sequence: TGTGCCAGCAGTGAATACGCAGGGGGCCCGACCGGGGAGCTGTTTTTT. It is translated as CASSEYAGGPTGELFF. The chain recombines TRBV25-1 with TRBJ2-2; 8 bases are a match to TRBD1. Germline V gene lookup returns CDR1 MGHDK and CDR2 SYGVNS. CDR3 length equals 16 residues. With 0 bases clipped from V and 5 bases from J, the junction kept 5 bases outside the gene matches.

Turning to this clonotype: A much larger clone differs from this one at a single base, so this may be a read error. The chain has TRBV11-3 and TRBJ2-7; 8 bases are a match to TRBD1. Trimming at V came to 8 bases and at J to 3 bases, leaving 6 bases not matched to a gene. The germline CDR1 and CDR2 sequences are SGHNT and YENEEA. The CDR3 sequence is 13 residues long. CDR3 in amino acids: CASGQQGGYEQYF. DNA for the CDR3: TGTGCCAGCGGTCAACAGGGGGGCTACGAGCAGTACTTC.

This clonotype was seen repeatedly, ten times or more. The CDR3 coding sequence is TGTGCCAGCACCGGACTCTCAGATACGCAGTATTTT. This translates into CASTGLSDTQYF. The chain has TRBV2 and TRBJ2-3, with D maybe TRBD2 (5 bases). Germline CDR1 is SNHLY and CDR2 is FYNNEI. V lost 7 bases and J 4 bases, leaving 9 bases between the germline ends. CDR3 length equals 12 residues.

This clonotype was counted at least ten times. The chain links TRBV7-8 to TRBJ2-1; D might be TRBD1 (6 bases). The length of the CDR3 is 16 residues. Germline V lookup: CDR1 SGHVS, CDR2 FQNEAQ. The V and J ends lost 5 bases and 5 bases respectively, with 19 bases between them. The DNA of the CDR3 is TGTGCCAGCAGCGCGCTGGGGACACCGACTAACAATGAGCAGTTCTTC. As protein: CASSALGTPTNNEQFF.

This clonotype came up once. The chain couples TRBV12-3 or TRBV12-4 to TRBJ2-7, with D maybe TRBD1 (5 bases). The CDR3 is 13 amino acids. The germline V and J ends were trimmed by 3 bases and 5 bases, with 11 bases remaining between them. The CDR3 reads CASSFRGLDEQYF. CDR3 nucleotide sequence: TGTGCCAGCAGTTTTAGGGGCCTAGACGAGCAGTACTTC.

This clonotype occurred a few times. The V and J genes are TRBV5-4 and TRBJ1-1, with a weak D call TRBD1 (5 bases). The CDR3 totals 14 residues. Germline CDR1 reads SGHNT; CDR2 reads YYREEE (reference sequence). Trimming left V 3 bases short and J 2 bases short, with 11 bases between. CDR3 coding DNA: TGTGCCAGCAGCTCGAGAGACAGTAACACTGAAGCTTTCTTT. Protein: CASSSRDSNTEAFF.